The 16 T cell receptor beta chains given below trace back to one sample, sequenced in a study of shared clonotypes between healthy human individuals. TCRdb keeps only in-frame clones here, not all; method: immunoSEQ multiplex PCR. The table has a few million clones, approximately 95% seen once. The sample consisted of naive CD4+ T cells from PBMCs. Noted subset: CD45RA+ positively selected. Receptor source: a man aged 18 to 29 in good health. Some clones in this sample may be carry-over from other donors' samples.

About this clone itself: This CDR3 is also generated by other DNA sequences in the sample. V is TRBV5-1 and J is TRBJ1-5; perhaps TRBD1 as D (5 bases). The CDR3 has 15 amino acids. The germline CDR1 and CDR2 sequences are SGHRS and YFSETQ. V lost 0 bases and J lost 4, with 11 bases in between. The CDR3 protein is CASSLAGQGNQPQHF. The CDR3 nucleotides are TGCGCCAGCAGCTTGGCGGGGCAGGGAAATCAGCCCCAGCATTTT.

The V gene is TRBV6-5, the J gene TRBJ2-2; D perhaps matches TRBD1 (5 bases). Per germline, CDR1 MNHEY and CDR2 SVGAGI. Trimming removed 6 bases at V and 6 bases at J, with 11 bases between. The CDR3 covers 13 residues. This chain's CDR3 is CASSRGQSGELFF. CDR3 nucleotides: TGTGCCAGCAGCCGAGGACAATCCGGGGAGCTGTTTTTT.

The rearrangement links TRBV28 to TRBJ2-4, with 12 bases aligning to TRBD2. V trimming: 2 bases; J trimming: 1 base; junction bases outside the gene matches: 15. The V gene's germline CDR1 is MDHEN and CDR2 SYDVKM. This CDR3 has 21 residues. CDR3 in amino acids: CASSLGRWGLAGGWAKNIQYF. CDR3 DNA sequence: TGTGCCAGCAGTTTAGGGCGATGGGGACTAGCGGGCGGCTGGGCCAAAAACATTCAGTACTTC.

The V gene is TRBV6-1, the J gene TRBJ1-2; D is ambiguous. V gave up 1 base and J gave up 8 bases, with 11 bases separating them. Germline lookup yields CDR1 MNHNS and CDR2 SASEGT. This CDR3 comprises 13 residues. CDR3: CASSEEYSGGYTF. Written as DNA, the CDR3 is TGTGCCAGCAGTGAAGAGTACAGCGGGGGCTACACCTTC.

The rearrangement joins TRBV5-1 to TRBJ2-5; TRBD1 matches 9 bases. With 4 bases clipped from V and 5 bases from J, the junction kept 12 bases outside the gene matches. CDR1 is SGHRS, CDR2 YFSETQ, per germline. The CDR3 is 16 amino acids. CDR3 nucleotide sequence: TGCGCCAGCAGCCCAGATAACAGGGGGCCTGGGGAGACCCAGTACTTC. As protein: CASSPDNRGPGETQYF.

The chain recombines TRBV6-5 with TRBJ2-1; 9 positions match TRBD1. Losses at the gene ends were 6 bases for V and 1 base for J; bases not matched to a gene: 4. There are 15 residues in the CDR3. From germline, CDR1 is MNHEY and CDR2 SVGAGI. CDR3 in amino acids: CASRRTGASYNEQFF. The DNA for the CDR3 is TGTGCCAGCAGGAGGACAGGGGCATCCTACAATGAGCAGTTCTTC.

The chain couples TRBV7-9 to TRBJ2-1; weak D call: TRBD2 (5 bases). CDR3 length equals 15 residues. V was clipped by 4 bases and J by 4 bases, with 14 bases between them. Germline lookup yields CDR1 SEHNR and CDR2 FQNEAQ (reference sequence). In DNA, the CDR3 is TGTGCCAGCAGCTACCCTCGCGGGTTGTACAATGAGCAGTTCTTC. Amino acid sequence: CASSYPRGLYNEQFF.

This clone was observed a handful of times. The chain employs TRBV5-1 and TRBJ1-1; D is unclear. CDR1 and CDR2 from the germline V gene are SGHRS and YFSETQ. The CDR3 length is 15 residues. Trimming shortened V by 5 bases and J by 2 bases, and 16 bases separated the two germline ends. The DNA for the CDR3 is TGCGCCAGCAGGCTTAGGGCAGGACTCAACACTGAAGCTTTCTTT. Protein sequence: CASRLRAGLNTEAFF.

This chain uses TRBV11-2 with TRBJ2-1; 9 nucleotides align to TRBD2. The CDR3 extends over 13 amino acids. J gave up 8 bases and V 6 bases, and 5 bases lay outside the gene matches. The germline V gene encodes CDR1 SGHAT and CDR2 FQNNGV. The CDR3 sequence is CASRLAGSYEQFF. For the CDR3, the DNA is TGTGCCAGCAGGCTAGCGGGATCGTATGAGCAGTTCTTC.

About this clone: The same CDR3 arises from other DNA sequences in this sample as well. V usage is TRBV5-1 and J usage is TRBJ2-7, with 8 bases identical to TRBD1. CDR1 and CDR2 (germline): SGHRS, YFSETQ. The CDR3 runs to 14 residues. Losses at the gene ends were 0 bases for V and 4 bases for J; bases not matched to a gene: 3. CDR3 amino acids: CASSLAQGAYEQYF. CDR3 DNA sequence: TGCGCCAGCAGCTTGGCCCAGGGGGCTTACGAGCAGTACTTC.

As to this clone: The sample holds other DNA sequences that translate to the same CDR3. The chain recombines TRBV5-4 with TRBJ2-1; D tentatively reads TRBD1 or TRBD2 (5 bases each). Germline V lookup: CDR1 SGHNT, CDR2 YYREEE (reference sequence). V gave up 0 bases and J gave up 4 bases, with 11 bases separating them. This CDR3 spans 15 amino acids. The CDR3 sequence: CASSLDGTGYNEQFF. For the CDR3, the DNA is TGTGCCAGCAGCTTGGATGGGACGGGATACAATGAGCAGTTCTTC.

This clone was counted a single time. The chain is built from TRBV27 and TRBJ2-1, with 9 bases aligning to TRBD2. Per germline, CDR1 MNHEY and CDR2 SMNVEV (reference sequence). The trim removed 0 bases at V and 1 base at J, leaving 1 base unmatched. CDR3 length equals 16 residues. CDR3 in amino acids: CASSLSLAGSYNEQFF. Written as DNA, the CDR3 is TGTGCCAGCAGTTTATCCCTAGCGGGATCCTACAATGAGCAGTTCTTC.

This chain connects TRBV6-5 to TRBJ2-2; no definite D call. The CDR3 runs to 13 residues. Germline assignment: CDR1 MNHEY and CDR2 SVGAGI. V was shortened by 3 bases and J by 7 bases, with 9 bases between the two germline ends. The CDR3 region is CASSYLGRGELFF. The CDR3 DNA follows: TGTGCCAGCAGTTATCTAGGGCGCGGGGAGCTGTTTTTT.

The rearrangement links TRBV19 to TRBJ2-5; D possibly corresponds to TRBD1 (6 bases). Germline CDR1 and CDR2: LNHDA and SQIVND (reference sequence). The germline V and J ends were trimmed by 3 bases and 5 bases, with 13 bases remaining between them. The CDR3 has 14 residues. The CDR3 protein is CASSIQGPWETQYF. CDR3 bases: TGTGCCAGTAGTATTCAGGGGCCGTGGGAGACCCAGTACTTC.

The rearrangement links TRBV30 to TRBJ2-5; D ambiguous. The J call may be incorrect, as the DNA end agrees better with TRBJ2-7. The CDR3 has 13 residues. Germline V gene sequence: CDR1 GTSNPN, CDR2 SVGIG (reference sequence). Here the CDR3 reads CAWSDGITDEQYF. The DNA of the CDR3 is TGTGCCTGGAGTGATGGTATTACGGACGAGCAGTACTTC.

V gene TRBV6-5 combines with J gene TRBJ2-7; D might be TRBD1 (6 bases). The V end was cut by 2 bases, the J end by 4 bases, with 15 bases between. The CDR3 extends over 15 amino acids. From germline, CDR1 is MNHEY and CDR2 SVGAGI. CDR3 bases: TGTGCCAGCAGTTACAGCGCAGGGGCGGTGTACGAGCAGTACTTC. This sequence encodes CASSYSAGAVYEQYF.